These 4 T cell receptor beta chains were sequenced from one sample in a study of blood T cell repertoires in COVID-19. The assay was immunoSEQ multiplex PCR, and TCRdb's table has in-frame clones only and misses some. The data show some 460,000 clones, with about 85% seen just once and approximately 0.7% held by the top ten. Sequencing was done on a sample of PBMCs or T cells enriched from blood (not recorded which). These receptors were obtained from a woman aged 18-30 years who had recovered from COVID-19.

The rearrangement links TRBV2 to TRBJ2-1, with TRBD2 matching 8 bases. The CDR3 runs to 13 residues. Germline loops: CDR1 SNHLY, CDR2 FYNNEI. V was clipped by 11 bases and J by 2 bases; unmatched bases: 5. The CDR3 DNA follows: TGTGCCGCCACGGGGGGGACCTACAATGAGCAGTTCTTC. Translating gives CAATGGTYNEQFF.

The V and J genes are TRBV2 and TRBJ1-6; D is possibly TRBD1 (5 bases). The CDR3 loop spans 14 amino acids. V was trimmed by 1 base and J by 7 bases, leaving 8 bases between them. Germline values: CDR1 SNHLY, CDR2 FYNNEI. The chain's CDR3 is CASSEGQFNSPLHF. The CDR3 nucleotides read TGTGCCAGCAGTGAAGGACAGTTCAATTCACCCCTCCACTTT. The complete variable domain, with remaining parts taken from reference TRBV2 and TRBJ1-6, reads EPEVTQTPSHQVTQMGQEVILRCVPISNHLYFYWYRQILGQKVEFLVSFYNNEISEKSEIFDDQFSVERPDGSNFTLKIRSTKLEDSAMYFCASSEGQFNSPLHFGNGTRLTVT.

The chain couples TRBV13 to TRBJ2-2; D possibly corresponds to TRBD1 (6 bases). CDR1 and CDR2 from the germline V gene are PRHDT and FYEKMQ (reference sequence). CDR3 length: 15 residues. V was clipped by 8 bases and J by 0 bases, with 13 bases between them. The CDR3 sequence is CASGRDNANTGELFF. The CDR3 nucleotides read TGTGCCAGCGGCCGGGACAACGCGAACACCGGGGAGCTGTTTTTT.

V usage is TRBV27 and J usage is TRBJ1-1, with D hard to call. Trimming removed 8 bases at V and 1 base at J, with 5 bases between. The CDR3 is 11 amino acids. CDR1 and CDR2 from the germline V gene are MNHEY and SMNVEV (reference sequence). As DNA, the CDR3 is TGTGCCAGCTCGGGGAACACTGAAGCTTTCTTT. The encoded protein is CASSGNTEAFF.